This T cell receptor beta chain was identified during a study of blood T cell repertoires in COVID-19. Study overall: Researchers got acute and convalescent COVID-19 samples from the United States, Italy and Spain. PBMCs, B-cell-depleted T cells, or T cells were the source of the cDNA or gDNA that made up the material.

Original methodology: Reference gene primer amplification gave estimated nucleated cell counts. Profiled with immunoSEQ multiplex PCR; TCRdb holds only in-frame clones, not every one. The DNA was the basis for D and trimming; V, J and clone size are from that table. The repertoire includes 150,000 to 200,000 clones, around 86% of them detected once, and roughly 3.4% sits in the top ten. The germline gives CDR1 SGHVS, CDR2 FNYEAQ. J lost 2 bases, V lost 2 bases, and 6 bases had no gene match. The CDR3 length is 15 residues. This TCR came from a man aged 65 to 79 with acute or convalescent COVID-19. The V and J genes are TRBV7-6 and TRBJ2-7; 7 bases line up with TRBD1. The specimen sequenced was peripheral blood. The CDR3 nucleotides read TGTGCCAGCAGCTTATCCTACAGGGGAACCTACGAGCAGTACTTC. Translated, it gives CASSLSYRGTYEQYF.